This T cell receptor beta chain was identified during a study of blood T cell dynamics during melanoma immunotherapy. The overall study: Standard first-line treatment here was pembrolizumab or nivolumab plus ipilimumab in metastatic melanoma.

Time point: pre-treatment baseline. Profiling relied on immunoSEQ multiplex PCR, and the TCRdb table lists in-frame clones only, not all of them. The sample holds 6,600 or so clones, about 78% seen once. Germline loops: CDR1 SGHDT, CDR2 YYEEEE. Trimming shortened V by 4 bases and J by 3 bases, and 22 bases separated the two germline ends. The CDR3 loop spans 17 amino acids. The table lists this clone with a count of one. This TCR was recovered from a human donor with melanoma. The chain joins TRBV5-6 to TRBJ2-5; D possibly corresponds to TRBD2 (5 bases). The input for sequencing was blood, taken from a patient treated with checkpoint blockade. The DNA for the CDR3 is TGTGCCAGCAGCCGACGGGGATTCCGGTATTGGGAAGAGACCCAGTACTTC. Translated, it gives CASSRRGFRYWEETQYF.